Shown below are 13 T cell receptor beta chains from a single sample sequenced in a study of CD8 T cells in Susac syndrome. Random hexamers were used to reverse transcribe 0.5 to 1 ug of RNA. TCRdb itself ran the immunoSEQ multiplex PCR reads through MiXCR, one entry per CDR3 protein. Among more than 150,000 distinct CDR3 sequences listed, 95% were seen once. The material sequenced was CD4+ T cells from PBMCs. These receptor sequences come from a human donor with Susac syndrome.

CDR3 nucleotide sequence: TGCAGTGCTAGAGCCTCCGAGGGCCAAGAGACCCAGTACTTC. This codes for CSARASEGQETQYF. The V and J genes are TRBV20-1 and TRBJ2-5; TRBD2 is a possible D gene (5 bases). Germline CDR1 DFQATT, CDR2 SNEGSKA (reference sequence). Trimming left V 1 base short and J 1 base short, with 10 bases between. CDR3 length equals 14 residues.

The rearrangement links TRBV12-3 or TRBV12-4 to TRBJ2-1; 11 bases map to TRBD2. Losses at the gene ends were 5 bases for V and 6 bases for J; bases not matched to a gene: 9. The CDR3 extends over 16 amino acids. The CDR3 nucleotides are TGTGCCAGCAGTGCCAAAGTAGCGGGGGGGGTCAATGAGCAGTTCTTC. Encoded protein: CASSAKVAGGVNEQFF.

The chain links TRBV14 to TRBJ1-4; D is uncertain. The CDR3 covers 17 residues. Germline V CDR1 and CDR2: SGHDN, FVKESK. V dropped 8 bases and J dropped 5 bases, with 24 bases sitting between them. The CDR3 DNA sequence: TGTGCCAGCCCCCAAGATACCCGGCATAGGAGGAATGAAAAACTGTTTTTT. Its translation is CASPQDTRHRRNEKLFF.

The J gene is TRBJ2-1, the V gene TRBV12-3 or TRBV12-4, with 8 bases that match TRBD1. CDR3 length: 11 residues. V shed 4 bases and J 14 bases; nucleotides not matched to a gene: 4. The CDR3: CASSYDRGEFF. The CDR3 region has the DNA TGTGCCAGCAGTTATGACAGGGGAGAGTTCTTC.

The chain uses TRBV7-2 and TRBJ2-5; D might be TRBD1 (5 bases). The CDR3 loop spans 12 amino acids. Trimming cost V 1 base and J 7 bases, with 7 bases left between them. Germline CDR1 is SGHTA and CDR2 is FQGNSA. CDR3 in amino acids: CASSLEGWTQYF. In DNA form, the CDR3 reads TGTGCCAGCAGCTTAGAGGGGTGGACCCAGTACTTC.

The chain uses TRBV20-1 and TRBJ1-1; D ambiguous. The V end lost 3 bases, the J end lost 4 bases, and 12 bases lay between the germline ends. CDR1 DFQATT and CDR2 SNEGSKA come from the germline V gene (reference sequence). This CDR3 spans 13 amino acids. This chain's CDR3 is CSASREWSTEAFF. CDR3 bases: TGCAGTGCTAGCCGTGAGTGGAGCACTGAAGCTTTCTTT.

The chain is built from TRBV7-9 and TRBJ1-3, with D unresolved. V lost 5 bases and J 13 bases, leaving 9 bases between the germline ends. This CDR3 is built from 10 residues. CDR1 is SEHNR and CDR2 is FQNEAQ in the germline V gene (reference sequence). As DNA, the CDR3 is TGTGCCAGCAGCGGCCTTGGGATATATTTT. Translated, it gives CASSGLGIYF.

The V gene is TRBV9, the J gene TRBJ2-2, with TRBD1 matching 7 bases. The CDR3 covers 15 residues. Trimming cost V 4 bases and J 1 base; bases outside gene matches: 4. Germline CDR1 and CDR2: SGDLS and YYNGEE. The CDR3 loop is CASSPTGVNTGELFF. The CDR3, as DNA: TGTGCCAGCAGCCCTACAGGGGTGAACACCGGGGAGCTGTTTTTT.

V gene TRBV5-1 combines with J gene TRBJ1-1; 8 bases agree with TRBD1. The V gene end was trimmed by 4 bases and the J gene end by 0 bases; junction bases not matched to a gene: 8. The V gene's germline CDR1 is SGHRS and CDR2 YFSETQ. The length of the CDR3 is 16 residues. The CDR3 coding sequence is TGCGCCAGCAGCCGGACAGGGTACGCCATGAACACTGAAGCTTTCTTT. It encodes CASSRTGYAMNTEAFF.

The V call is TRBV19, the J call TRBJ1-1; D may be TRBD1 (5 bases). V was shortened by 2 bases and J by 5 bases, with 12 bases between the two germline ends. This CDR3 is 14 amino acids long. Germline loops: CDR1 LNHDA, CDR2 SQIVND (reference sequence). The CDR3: CASSIQDQGTEAFF. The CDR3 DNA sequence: TGTGCCAGTAGTATACAGGATCAGGGTACTGAAGCTTTCTTT.

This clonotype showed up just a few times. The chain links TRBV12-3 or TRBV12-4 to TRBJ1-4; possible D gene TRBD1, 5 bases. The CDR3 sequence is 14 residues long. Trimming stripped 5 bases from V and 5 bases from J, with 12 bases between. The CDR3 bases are TGTGCCAGCAGTCCCGACAGAGGAAATGAAAAACTGTTTTTT. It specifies CASSPDRGNEKLFF.

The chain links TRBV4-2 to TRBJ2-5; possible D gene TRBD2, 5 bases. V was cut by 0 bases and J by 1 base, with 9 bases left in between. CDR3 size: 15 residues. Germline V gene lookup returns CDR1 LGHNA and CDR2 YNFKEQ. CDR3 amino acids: CASSQDGGFQETQYF. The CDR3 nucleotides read TGTGCCAGCAGCCAAGATGGCGGGTTCCAAGAGACCCAGTACTTC.

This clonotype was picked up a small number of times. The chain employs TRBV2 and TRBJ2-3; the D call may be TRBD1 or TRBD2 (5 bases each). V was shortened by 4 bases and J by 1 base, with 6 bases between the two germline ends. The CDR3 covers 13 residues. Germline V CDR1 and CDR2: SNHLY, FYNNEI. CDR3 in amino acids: CASSVGGTDTQYF. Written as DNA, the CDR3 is TGTGCCAGCAGTGTGGGGGGCACAGATACGCAGTATTTT.